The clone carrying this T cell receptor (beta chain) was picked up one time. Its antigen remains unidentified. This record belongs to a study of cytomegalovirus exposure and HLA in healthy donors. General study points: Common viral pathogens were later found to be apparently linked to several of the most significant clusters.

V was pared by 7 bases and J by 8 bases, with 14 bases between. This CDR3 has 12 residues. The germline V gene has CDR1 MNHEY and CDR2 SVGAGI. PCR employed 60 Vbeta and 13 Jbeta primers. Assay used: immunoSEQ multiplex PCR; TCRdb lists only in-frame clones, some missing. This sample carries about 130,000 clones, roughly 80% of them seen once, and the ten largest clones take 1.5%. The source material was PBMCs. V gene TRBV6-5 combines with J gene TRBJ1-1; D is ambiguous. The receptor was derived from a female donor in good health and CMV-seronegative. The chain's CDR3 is CASTGYSGEAFF. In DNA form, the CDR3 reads TGTGCCAGCACCGGTTATTCCGGGGAAGCTTTCTTT.